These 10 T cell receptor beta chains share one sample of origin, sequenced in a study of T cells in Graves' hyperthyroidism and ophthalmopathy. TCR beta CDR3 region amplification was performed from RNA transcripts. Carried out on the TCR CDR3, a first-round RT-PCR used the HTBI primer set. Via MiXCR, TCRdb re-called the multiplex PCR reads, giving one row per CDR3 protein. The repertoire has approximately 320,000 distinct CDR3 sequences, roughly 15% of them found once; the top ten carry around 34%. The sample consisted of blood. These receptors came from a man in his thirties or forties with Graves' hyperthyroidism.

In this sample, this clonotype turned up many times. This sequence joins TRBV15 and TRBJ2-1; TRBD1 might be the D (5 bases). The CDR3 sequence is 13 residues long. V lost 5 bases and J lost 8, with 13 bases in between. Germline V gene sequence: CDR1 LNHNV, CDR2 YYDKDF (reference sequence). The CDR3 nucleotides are TGTGCCACCAGCGAGCAGGGTTGGGATGAGCAGTTCTTC. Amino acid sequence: CATSEQGWDEQFF. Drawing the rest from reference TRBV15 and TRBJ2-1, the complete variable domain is DAMVIQNPRYQVTQFGKPVTLSCSQTLNHNVMYWYQQKSSQAPKLLFHYYDKDFNNEADTPDNFQSRRPNTSFCFLDIRSPGLGDTAMYLCATSEQGWDEQFFGPGTRLTVL.

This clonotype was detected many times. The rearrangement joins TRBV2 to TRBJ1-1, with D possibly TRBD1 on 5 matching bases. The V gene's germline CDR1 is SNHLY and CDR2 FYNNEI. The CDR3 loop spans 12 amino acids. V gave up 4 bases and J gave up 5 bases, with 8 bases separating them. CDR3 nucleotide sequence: TGTGCCAGCAGTGGAGACAGTACTGAAGCTTTCTTT. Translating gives CASSGDSTEAFF.

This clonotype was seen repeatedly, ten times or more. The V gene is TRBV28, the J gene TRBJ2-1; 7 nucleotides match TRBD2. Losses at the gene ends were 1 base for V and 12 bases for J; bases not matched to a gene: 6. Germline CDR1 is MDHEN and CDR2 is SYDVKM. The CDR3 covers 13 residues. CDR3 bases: TGTGCCAGCAGTTTATCCCAGACTAGCTGGCAGTTCTTC. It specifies CASSLSQTSWQFF.

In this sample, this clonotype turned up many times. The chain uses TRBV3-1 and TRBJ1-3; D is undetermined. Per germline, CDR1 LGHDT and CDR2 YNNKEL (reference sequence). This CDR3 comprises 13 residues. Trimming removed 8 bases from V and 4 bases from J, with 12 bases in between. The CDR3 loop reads CASPSKGGNTIYF. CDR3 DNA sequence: TGTGCCAGCCCCTCAAAAGGGGGAAACACCATATATTTT.

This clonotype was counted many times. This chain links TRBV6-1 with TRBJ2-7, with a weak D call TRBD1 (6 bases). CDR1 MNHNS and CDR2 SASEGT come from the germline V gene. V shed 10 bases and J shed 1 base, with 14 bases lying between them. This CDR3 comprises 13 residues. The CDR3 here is CATSGVRSYEQYF. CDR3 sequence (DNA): TGTGCCACCTCAGGGGTTAGGTCCTACGAGCAGTACTTC.

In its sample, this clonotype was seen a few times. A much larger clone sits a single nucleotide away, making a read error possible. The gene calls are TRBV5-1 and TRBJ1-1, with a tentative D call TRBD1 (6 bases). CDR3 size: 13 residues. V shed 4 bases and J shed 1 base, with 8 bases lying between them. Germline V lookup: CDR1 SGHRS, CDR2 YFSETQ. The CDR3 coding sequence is TGCGCCAGCAGCATGGACAGGAACACTGAAGCTTTCTTT. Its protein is CASSMDRNTEAFF.

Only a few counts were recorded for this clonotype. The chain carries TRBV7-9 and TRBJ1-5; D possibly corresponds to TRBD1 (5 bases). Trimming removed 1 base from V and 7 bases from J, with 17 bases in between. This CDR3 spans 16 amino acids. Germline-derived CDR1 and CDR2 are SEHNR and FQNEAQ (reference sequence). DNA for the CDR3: TGTGCCAGCAGCTTAGGGTTTGGCGGGGGAGGGCAGCCCCAGCATTTT. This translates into CASSLGFGGGGQPQHF.

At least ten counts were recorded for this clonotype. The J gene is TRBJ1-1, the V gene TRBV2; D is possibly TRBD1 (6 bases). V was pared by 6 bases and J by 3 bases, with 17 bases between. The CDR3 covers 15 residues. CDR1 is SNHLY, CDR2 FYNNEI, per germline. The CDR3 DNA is TGTGCCAGCAGCTACACGATTAGGGGGGACACTGAAGCTTTCTTT. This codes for CASSYTIRGDTEAFF.

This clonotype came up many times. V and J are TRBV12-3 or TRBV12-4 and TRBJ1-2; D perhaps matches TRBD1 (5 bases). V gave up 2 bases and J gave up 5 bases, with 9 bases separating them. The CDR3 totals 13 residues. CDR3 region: CASSLRGLYGYTF. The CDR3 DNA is TGTGCCAGCAGTTTAAGGGGTCTATATGGCTACACCTTC.

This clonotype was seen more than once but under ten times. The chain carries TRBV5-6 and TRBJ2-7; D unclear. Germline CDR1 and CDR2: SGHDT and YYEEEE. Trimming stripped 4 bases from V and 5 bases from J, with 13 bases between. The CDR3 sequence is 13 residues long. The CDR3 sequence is CASSPGPGDEQYF. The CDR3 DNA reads TGTGCCAGCAGCCCCGGGCCCGGCGACGAGCAGTACTTC.